This T cell receptor beta chain was captured in a study of cytomegalovirus exposure and HLA in healthy donors. Broader study findings: In a later analysis, most CMV-associated TCR beta chains appeared HLA-restricted.

V was clipped by 4 bases and J by 9 bases, with 10 bases between them. Germline CDR1 and CDR2: MNHEY and SMNVEV (reference sequence). There are 12 residues in the CDR3. The PCR had 60 Vbeta and 13 Jbeta primers. Sequencing used immunoSEQ multiplex PCR; TCRdb keeps in-frame clones, though not all of them. The sample records 130,000 to 150,000 clones, about four fifths being singletons. Regarding this clone: The target antigen is unknown.

The sequence derives from a man aged 30 to 45 in good health and CMV-seronegative. The genes are TRBV27 and TRBJ2-1; D is undetermined. The material sequenced was PBMCs. This CDR3 is CASSSIATEQFF. CDR3 DNA: TGTGCCAGCAGTTCGATCGCTACTGAGCAGTTCTTC.